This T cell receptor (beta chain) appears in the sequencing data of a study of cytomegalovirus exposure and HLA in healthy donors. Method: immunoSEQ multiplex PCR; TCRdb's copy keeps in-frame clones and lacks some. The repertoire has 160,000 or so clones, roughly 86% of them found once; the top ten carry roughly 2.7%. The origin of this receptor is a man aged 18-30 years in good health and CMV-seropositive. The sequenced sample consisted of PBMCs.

The CDR3 bases are TGTGCCAGCAGTCTTCTGGCTGGGAGTACCTACGAGCAGTACTTC. Residues: CASSLLAGSTYEQYF. The rearrangement joins TRBV28 to TRBJ2-7; D possibly corresponds to TRBD2 (5 bases). V gave up 5 bases and J gave up 2 bases, with 16 bases separating them. Looked up from germline, CDR1 is MDHEN and CDR2 is SYDVKM. This CDR3 comprises 15 residues.